These 18 T cell receptor beta chains came from one sample sequenced in a study of early stage breast cancer tumors. Clones were read by immunoSEQ multiplex PCR, and TCRdb kept only the in-frame ones, dropping some. The sample lists around 14,000 clones, approximately 81% occurring once. Sample: normal breast tissue next to the tumor. The source of these receptors is a person aged 50-59 years with breast cancer.

The V and J genes are TRBV10-3 and TRBJ2-1; no reliable D call. CDR1 is ENHRY, CDR2 SYGVKD, per germline. Trimming removed 6 bases at V and 0 bases at J, with 6 bases between. The CDR3 length is 13 residues. This CDR3 is CAIRAGSYNEQFF. CDR3 in DNA: TGTGCCATCAGGGCAGGCTCCTACAATGAGCAGTTCTTC.

The chain joins TRBV29-1 to TRBJ2-1, with TRBD1 matching 7 bases. The CDR3 length is 13 residues. Looked up from germline, CDR1 is SQVTM and CDR2 is ANQGSEA. V dropped 3 bases and J dropped 5; count of bases not matched to a gene: 4. The CDR3 DNA is TGCAGCGTTGACGACAGGGTTAACAATGAGCAGTTCTTC. It yields the protein CSVDDRVNNEQFF.

This rearrangement joins TRBV7-2 to TRBJ2-5, with a tentative D call TRBD2 (5 bases). This CDR3 spans 14 amino acids. Germline V gene lookup returns CDR1 SGHTA and CDR2 FQGNSA. Trimming shortened V by 10 bases and J by 1 base, and 16 bases separated the two germline ends. The DNA for the CDR3 is TGTGCCACCAGGCGGGTAGCCGTCCAAGAGACCCAGTACTTC. This encodes CATRRVAVQETQYF.

This chain joins TRBV5-1 and TRBJ2-3; D ambiguous. Per germline, CDR1 SGHRS and CDR2 YFSETQ. The CDR3 extends over 13 amino acids. The V end was cut by 5 bases, the J end by 2 bases, with 9 bases between. In DNA, the CDR3 is TGCGCCAGCAGGTCCGGGTCCACAGATACGCAGTATTTT. As protein: CASRSGSTDTQYF.

The V call is TRBV9, the J call TRBJ2-5, with 8 bases lining up with TRBD2. CDR1 is SGDLS, CDR2 YYNGEE, per germline. The junction had 9 bases not matched to a gene; V was cut back by 3 bases and J by 5 bases. The CDR3 runs to 15 residues. The CDR3 is CASSATSRLAETQYF. CDR3 nucleotides: TGTGCCAGCAGCGCCACTAGCCGACTAGCGGAGACCCAGTACTTC.

This clone was counted a few times. The chain is built from TRBV27 and TRBJ1-5, with D maybe TRBD1 (5 bases). This CDR3 comprises 13 residues. Trimming cost V 4 bases and J 1 base, with 5 bases left between them. CDR1 and CDR2 from the germline V gene are MNHEY and SMNVEV (reference sequence). The CDR3 DNA reads TGTGCCAGCAGTTGGGGGAGCAATCAGCCCCAGCATTTT. Its protein product is CASSWGSNQPQHF.

The chain carries TRBV7-9 and TRBJ1-6; D possibly corresponds to TRBD1 (6 bases). Trimming shortened V by 4 bases and J by 10 bases, and 17 bases separated the two germline ends. CDR1 and CDR2 from the germline V gene are SEHNR and FQNEAQ (reference sequence). CDR3 length: 15 residues. CDR3 in amino acids: CASSSDSSRLSPLHF. As DNA, the CDR3 is TGTGCCAGCAGCTCGGACAGTAGCAGACTCTCACCCCTCCACTTT.

The sample holds a few counts of this clone. V usage is TRBV7-8 and J usage is TRBJ1-5; TRBD1 matches 9 bases. The V gene's germline CDR1 is SGHVS and CDR2 FQNEAQ. V lost 5 bases to trimming and J lost 6 bases; unmatched junction nucleotides: 11. The CDR3 spans 16 residues. CDR3 in amino acids: CASSQKNRGPGQPQHF. CDR3 sequence (DNA): TGTGCCAGCAGCCAAAAGAACAGGGGGCCGGGTCAGCCCCAGCATTTT.

The chain joins TRBV7-2 to TRBJ2-5; tentatively, D is TRBD1 (5 bases). The CDR3 runs 16 residues. V was shortened by 1 base and J by 2 bases, with 14 bases between the two germline ends. Germline V gives CDR1 SGHTA, CDR2 FQGNSA. The CDR3 here is CASSLGLSAGQETQYF. CDR3 in DNA: TGTGCCAGCAGCTTAGGTCTTTCGGCAGGGCAAGAGACCCAGTACTTC.

The chain recombines TRBV6-5 with TRBJ2-7; D not certain. The CDR3 covers 14 residues. V was cut by 0 bases and J by 0 bases, with 6 bases left in between. Germline V lookup: CDR1 MNHEY, CDR2 SVGAGI. The CDR3 spells CASSYSGSSYEQYF. The CDR3, as DNA: TGTGCCAGCAGTTACTCGGGGTCCTCCTACGAGCAGTACTTC.

V usage is TRBV2 and J usage is TRBJ2-4, with D unresolved. This CDR3 has 15 residues. Germline loops: CDR1 SNHLY, CDR2 FYNNEI. V was pared by 3 bases and J by 1 base, with 10 bases between. The CDR3: CASSDPAYAKNIQYF. In DNA form, the CDR3 reads TGTGCCAGCAGTGACCCCGCTTACGCCAAAAACATTCAGTACTTC.

The chain recombines TRBV19 with TRBJ1-2; D remains unclear. CDR1 and CDR2 (germline): LNHDA, SQIVND (reference sequence). V was shortened by 4 bases and J by 1 base, with 4 bases between the two germline ends. The CDR3 is 12 amino acids. CDR3: CASSSLNYGYTF. The CDR3 nucleotides read TGTGCCAGTAGTAGTCTTAACTATGGCTACACCTTC.

The chain employs TRBV4-3 and TRBJ2-7, with D unclear. The CDR3 is 15 residues long. V was clipped by 0 bases and J by 4 bases, with 13 bases between them. Looked up from germline, CDR1 is LGHNA and CDR2 is YSLEER. The CDR3 loop is CASSQDTSVWYEQYF. CDR3 DNA: TGCGCCAGCAGCCAAGATACCTCAGTTTGGTACGAGCAGTACTTC.

The chain employs TRBV11-3 and TRBJ1-3; 7 positions agree with TRBD1. Per germline, CDR1 SGHNT and CDR2 YENEEA. Losses at the gene ends were 5 bases for V and 2 bases for J; bases not matched to a gene: 3. The length of the CDR3 is 14 residues. The CDR3 loop is CASSRQGPGNTIYF. The CDR3 nucleotides are TGTGCCAGCAGCCGACAGGGTCCTGGAAACACCATATATTTT.

The rearrangement uses TRBV19 and TRBJ2-1; 8 bases are shared with TRBD2. Germline CDR1 and CDR2: LNHDA and SQIVND (reference sequence). This CDR3 is 15 amino acids long. Trimming cost V 5 bases and J 2 bases; bases outside gene matches: 5. The CDR3 spells CASSASGRAYNEQFF. The DNA of the CDR3 is TGTGCCAGTAGTGCCTCCGGGAGGGCCTACAATGAGCAGTTCTTC.

This chain uses TRBV10-3 with TRBJ2-1; D might be TRBD1 or TRBD2, each matching 5 bases. CDR1 is ENHRY and CDR2 is SYGVKD in the germline V gene. The V end lost 4 bases, the J end lost 5 bases, and 12 bases lay between the germline ends. This CDR3 has 14 amino acids. In nucleotides, the CDR3 is TGTGCCATCAGTGCCGGGACCCTTCACAATGAGCAGTTCTTC. Translating gives CAISAGTLHNEQFF.

This clone has only one observation. This chain joins TRBV7-8 and TRBJ1-1; D is undetermined. The germline V gene has CDR1 SGHVS and CDR2 FQNEAQ. V lost 6 bases and J lost 4, with 15 bases in between. The CDR3 has 14 residues. The chain's CDR3 is CASSPRQRTTEAFF. CDR3 nucleotides: TGTGCCAGCAGTCCTAGGCAGCGGACCACTGAAGCTTTCTTT.

CDR3 nucleotides: TGTGCCAGCAGCTTCGACAGGGACGGTGAGCAGTTCTTC. As protein: CASSFDRDGEQFF. The V gene is TRBV7-2, the J gene TRBJ2-1, with TRBD1 matching over 7 bases. V lost 3 bases and J lost 9; bases outside the gene matches: 5. CDR3 size: 13 residues. Germline-derived CDR1 and CDR2 are SGHTA and FQGNSA.